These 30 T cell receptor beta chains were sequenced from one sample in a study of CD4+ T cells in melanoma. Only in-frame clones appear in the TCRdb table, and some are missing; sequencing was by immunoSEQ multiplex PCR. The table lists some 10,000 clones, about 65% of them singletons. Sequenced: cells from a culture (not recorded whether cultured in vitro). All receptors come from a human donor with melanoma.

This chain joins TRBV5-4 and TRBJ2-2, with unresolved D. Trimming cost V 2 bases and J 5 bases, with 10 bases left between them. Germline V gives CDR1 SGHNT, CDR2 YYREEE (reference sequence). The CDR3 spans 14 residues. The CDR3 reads CASSLFLETGELFF. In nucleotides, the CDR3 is TGTGCCAGCAGCTTATTCCTAGAGACCGGGGAGCTGTTTTTT.

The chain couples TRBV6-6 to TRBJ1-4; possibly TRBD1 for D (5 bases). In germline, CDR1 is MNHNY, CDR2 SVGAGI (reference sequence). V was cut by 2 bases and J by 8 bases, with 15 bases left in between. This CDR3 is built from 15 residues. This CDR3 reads CASSYEGKGGEKLFF. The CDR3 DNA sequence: TGTGCCAGCAGTTACGAGGGGAAGGGTGGGGAAAAACTGTTTTTT.

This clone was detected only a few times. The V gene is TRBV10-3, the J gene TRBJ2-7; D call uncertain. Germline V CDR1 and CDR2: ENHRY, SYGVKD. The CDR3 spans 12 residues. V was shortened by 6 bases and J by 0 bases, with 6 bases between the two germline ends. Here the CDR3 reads CAIRGPSYEQYF. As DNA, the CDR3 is TGTGCCATCAGGGGCCCCTCCTACGAGCAGTACTTC.

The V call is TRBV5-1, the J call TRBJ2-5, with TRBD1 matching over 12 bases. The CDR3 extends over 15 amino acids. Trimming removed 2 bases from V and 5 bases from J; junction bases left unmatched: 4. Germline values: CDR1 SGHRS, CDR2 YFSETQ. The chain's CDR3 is CASSLGTGGAETQYF. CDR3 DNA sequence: TGCGCCAGCAGCTTAGGGACAGGGGGCGCGGAGACCCAGTACTTC.

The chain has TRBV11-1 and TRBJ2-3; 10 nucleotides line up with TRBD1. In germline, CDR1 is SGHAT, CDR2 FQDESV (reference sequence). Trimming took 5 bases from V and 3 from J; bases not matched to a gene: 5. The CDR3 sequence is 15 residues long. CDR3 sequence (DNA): TGTGCCAGCAGCCAAGACAGGGGGCGGACAGATACGCAGTATTTT. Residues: CASSQDRGRTDTQYF.

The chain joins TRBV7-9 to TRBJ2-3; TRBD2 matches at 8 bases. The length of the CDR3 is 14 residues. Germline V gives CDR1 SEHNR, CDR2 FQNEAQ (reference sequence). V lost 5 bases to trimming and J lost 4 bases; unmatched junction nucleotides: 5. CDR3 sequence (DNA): TGTGCCAGCAGCCCAAGCGGGGGTCCAGATACGCAGTATTTT. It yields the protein CASSPSGGPDTQYF.

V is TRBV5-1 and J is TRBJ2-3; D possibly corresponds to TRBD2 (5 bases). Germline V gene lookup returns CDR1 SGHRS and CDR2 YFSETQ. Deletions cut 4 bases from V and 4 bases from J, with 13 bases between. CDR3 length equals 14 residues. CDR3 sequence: CASSVTLGADTQYF. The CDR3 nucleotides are TGCGCCAGCAGCGTTACCCTCGGGGCAGATACGCAGTATTTT. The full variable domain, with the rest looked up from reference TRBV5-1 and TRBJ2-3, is KAGVTQTPRYLIKTRGQQVTLSCSPISGHRSVSWYQQTPGQGLQFLFEYFSETQRNKGNFPGRFSGRQFSNSRSEMNVSTLELGDSALYLCASSVTLGADTQYFGPGTRLTVL.

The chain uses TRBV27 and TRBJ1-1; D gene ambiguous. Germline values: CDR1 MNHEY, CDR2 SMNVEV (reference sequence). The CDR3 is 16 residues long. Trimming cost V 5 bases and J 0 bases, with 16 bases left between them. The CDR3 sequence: CASSRAPNMLNTEAFF. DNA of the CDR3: TGTGCCAGCAGTCGGGCCCCGAACATGCTGAACACTGAAGCTTTCTTT.

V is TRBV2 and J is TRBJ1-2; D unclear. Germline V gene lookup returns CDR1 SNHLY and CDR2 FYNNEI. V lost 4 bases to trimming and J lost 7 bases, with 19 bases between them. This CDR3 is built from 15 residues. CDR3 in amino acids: CASSGLRGSEGGYTF. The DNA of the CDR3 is TGTGCCAGCAGTGGCCTTCGGGGTTCGGAGGGTGGCTACACCTTC.

Here the CDR3 reads CASSATTANSPLHF. The CDR3 bases are TGTGCCAGCAGCGCGACTACGGCGAACTCACCCCTCCACTTT. The chain has TRBV9 and TRBJ1-6, with D hard to call. Germline V gene lookup returns CDR1 SGDLS and CDR2 YYNGEE. The V and J ends lost 3 bases and 10 bases respectively, with 14 bases between them. The CDR3 is made up of 14 amino acids.

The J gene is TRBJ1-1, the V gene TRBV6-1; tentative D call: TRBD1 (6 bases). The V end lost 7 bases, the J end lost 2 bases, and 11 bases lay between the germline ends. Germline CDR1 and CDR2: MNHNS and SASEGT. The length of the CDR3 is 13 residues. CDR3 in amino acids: CASNYRENTEAFF. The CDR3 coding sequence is TGTGCCAGCAATTACAGGGAAAACACTGAAGCTTTCTTT.

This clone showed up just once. The CDR3 reads CASSPPSGGYNSPLHF. Here the CDR3 DNA reads TGTGCCAGCTCACCACCATCTGGGGGGTATAATTCACCCCTCCACTTT. The V gene is TRBV18, the J gene TRBJ1-6, with a weak D call TRBD1 (5 bases). Trimming took 0 bases from V and 4 from J, leaving 10 bases between them. This CDR3 has 16 residues. Germline lookup yields CDR1 KGHSH and CDR2 LQKENI.

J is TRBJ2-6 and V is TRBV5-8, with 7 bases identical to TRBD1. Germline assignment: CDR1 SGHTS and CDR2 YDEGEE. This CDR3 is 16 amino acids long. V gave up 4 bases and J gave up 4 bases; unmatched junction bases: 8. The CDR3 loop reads CASSPTGRFGANVLTF. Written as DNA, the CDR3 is TGTGCCAGCAGCCCGACAGGGCGCTTCGGGGCCAACGTCCTGACTTTC.

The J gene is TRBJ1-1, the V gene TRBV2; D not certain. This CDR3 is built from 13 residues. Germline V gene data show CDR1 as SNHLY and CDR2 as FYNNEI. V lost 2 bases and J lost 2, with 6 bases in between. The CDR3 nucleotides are TGTGCCAGCAGTGAATCATACAACACTGAAGCTTTCTTT. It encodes CASSESYNTEAFF.

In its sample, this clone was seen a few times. The CDR3, as DNA: TGCGCCAGCAGTGACCCAGGGAACTATGGCTACACCTTC. It yields the protein CASSDPGNYGYTF. The gene calls are TRBV10-2 and TRBJ1-2, with D perhaps TRBD1 (5 bases). This CDR3 comprises 13 residues. V lost 3 bases and J 2 bases, leaving 7 bases between the germline ends. CDR1 is WSHSY and CDR2 is SAAADI in the germline V gene.

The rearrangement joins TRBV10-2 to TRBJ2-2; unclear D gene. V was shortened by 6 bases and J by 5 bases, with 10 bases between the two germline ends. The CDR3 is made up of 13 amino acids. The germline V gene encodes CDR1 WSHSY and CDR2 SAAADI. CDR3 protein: CASRIVGTGELFF. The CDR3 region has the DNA TGCGCCAGCAGGATCGTGGGAACCGGGGAGCTGTTTTTT.

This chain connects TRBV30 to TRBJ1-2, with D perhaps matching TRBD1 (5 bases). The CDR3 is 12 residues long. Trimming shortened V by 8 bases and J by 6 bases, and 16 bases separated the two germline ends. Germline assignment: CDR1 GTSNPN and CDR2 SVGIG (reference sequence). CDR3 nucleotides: TGTGCCGGGGGGGAACGGGGGAATGGCTACACCTTC. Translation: CAGGERGNGYTF.

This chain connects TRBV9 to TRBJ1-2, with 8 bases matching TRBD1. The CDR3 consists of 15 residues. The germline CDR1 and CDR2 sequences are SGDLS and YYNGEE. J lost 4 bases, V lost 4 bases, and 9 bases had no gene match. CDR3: CASSLNRGYPYGYTF. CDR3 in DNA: TGTGCCAGCAGCCTGAACAGGGGGTACCCCTATGGCTACACCTTC.

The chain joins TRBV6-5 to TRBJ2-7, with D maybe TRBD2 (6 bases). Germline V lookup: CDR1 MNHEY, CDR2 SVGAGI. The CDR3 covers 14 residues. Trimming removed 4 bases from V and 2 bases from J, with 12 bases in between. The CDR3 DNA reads TGTGCCAGCAGTTTCAGGCGGAGGGCCTACGAGCAGTACTTC. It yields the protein CASSFRRRAYEQYF.

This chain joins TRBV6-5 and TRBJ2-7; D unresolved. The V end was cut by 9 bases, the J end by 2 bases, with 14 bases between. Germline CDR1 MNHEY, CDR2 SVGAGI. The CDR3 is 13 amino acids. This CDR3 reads CASAEQPPYEQYF. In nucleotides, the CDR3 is TGTGCCAGTGCGGAACAGCCGCCCTACGAGCAGTACTTC.

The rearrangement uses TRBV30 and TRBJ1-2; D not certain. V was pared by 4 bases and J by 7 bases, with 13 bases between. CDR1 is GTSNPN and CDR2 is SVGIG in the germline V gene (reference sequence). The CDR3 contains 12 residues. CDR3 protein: CAWTSLALGYTF. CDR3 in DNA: TGTGCCTGGACTTCCTTGGCTCTTGGCTACACCTTC.

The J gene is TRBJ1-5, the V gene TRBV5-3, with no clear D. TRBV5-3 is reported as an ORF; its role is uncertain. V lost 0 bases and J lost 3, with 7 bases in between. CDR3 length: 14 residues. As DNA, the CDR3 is TGTGCCAGAAGCTTGGCCAGCCCCAATCAGCCCCAGCATTTT. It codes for CARSLASPNQPQHF.

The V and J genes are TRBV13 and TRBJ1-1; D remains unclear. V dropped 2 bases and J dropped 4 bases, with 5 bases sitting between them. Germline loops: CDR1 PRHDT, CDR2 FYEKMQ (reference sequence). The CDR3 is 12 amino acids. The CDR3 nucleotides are TGTGCCAGCAGCTTAACTCCCACTGAAGCTTTCTTT. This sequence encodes CASSLTPTEAFF. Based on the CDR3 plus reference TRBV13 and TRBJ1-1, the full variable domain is AAGVIQSPRHLIKEKRETATLKCYPIPRHDTVYWYQQGPGQDPQFLISFYEKMQSDKGSIPDRFSAQQFSDYHSELNMSSLELGDSALYFCASSLTPTEAFFGQGTRLTVV.

CDR3 residues: CASSYKNDRAYGYTF. DNA for the CDR3: TGTGCCAGCAGTTACAAAAACGACAGGGCTTATGGCTACACCTTC. J is TRBJ1-2 and V is TRBV6-6; 7 nucleotides align to TRBD1. Trimming took 2 bases from V and 5 from J; bases not matched to a gene: 8. This CDR3 is built from 15 residues. CDR1 is MNHNY, CDR2 SVGAGI, per germline (reference sequence).

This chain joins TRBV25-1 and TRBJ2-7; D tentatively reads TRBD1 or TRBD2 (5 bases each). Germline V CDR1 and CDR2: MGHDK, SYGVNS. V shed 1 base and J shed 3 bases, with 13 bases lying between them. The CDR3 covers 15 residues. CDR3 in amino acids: CASSELGDSLYEQYF. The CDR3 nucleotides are TGTGCCAGCAGTGAATTGGGAGACAGTCTCTACGAGCAGTACTTC.

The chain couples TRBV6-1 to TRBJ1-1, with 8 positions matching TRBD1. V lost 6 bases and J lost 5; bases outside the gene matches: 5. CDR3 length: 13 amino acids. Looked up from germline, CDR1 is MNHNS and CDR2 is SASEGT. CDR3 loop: CASRWTGTTEAFF. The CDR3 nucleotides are TGTGCCAGCAGATGGACAGGGACAACTGAAGCTTTCTTT.

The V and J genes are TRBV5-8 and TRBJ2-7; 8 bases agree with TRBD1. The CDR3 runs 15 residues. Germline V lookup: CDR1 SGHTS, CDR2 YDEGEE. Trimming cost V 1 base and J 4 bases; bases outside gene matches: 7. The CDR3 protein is CASSLPTGDRYEQYF. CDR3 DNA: TGTGCCAGCAGCTTGCCGACAGGGGATAGGTACGAGCAGTACTTC.

The CDR3: CASSESGAAGEETQYF. The CDR3 nucleotides are TGTGCCAGCAGCGAATCCGGCGCGGCGGGGGAAGAGACCCAGTACTTC. This sequence joins TRBV7-3 and TRBJ2-5; 7 positions match TRBD2. This CDR3 is 16 amino acids long. V shed 5 bases, J shed 3 bases, and the junction held 12 bases outside the gene matches. CDR1 and CDR2 (germline): SGHTA, FQGTGA.

The chain's CDR3 is CASSQLGGAGAEQFF. In nucleotides, the CDR3 is TGTGCCAGCAGCCAACTCGGGGGGGCCGGCGCTGAGCAGTTCTTC. This chain connects TRBV14 to TRBJ2-1; 8 positions match TRBD2. Per the germline V gene, CDR1 is SGHDN and CDR2 is FVKESK. Losses at the gene ends were 2 bases for V and 9 bases for J; bases not matched to a gene: 9. CDR3 length: 15 amino acids.

In DNA form, the CDR3 reads TGTGCCAGCAGTGATTCGGCAGGCTATGGCTACACCTTC. Amino acid sequence: CASSDSAGYGYTF. The chain employs TRBV2 and TRBJ1-2; D remains unclear. The CDR3 is 13 amino acids. Trimming left V 3 bases short and J 4 bases short, with 9 bases between. CDR1 SNHLY and CDR2 FYNNEI come from the germline V gene.